Listed below are T cell receptor beta chains from one sample, sequenced in a study of T cells in Graves' hyperthyroidism and ophthalmopathy. TCRdb re-analysed the multiplex PCR reads in MiXCR, keeping a single row per CDR3 protein. The sample holds 350,000 to 450,000 distinct CDR3 sequences, over 11% seen once. Material: blood. The receptors here all came from a man aged 50 or older with Graves' ophthalmopathy. Both conserved end residues are part of each CDR3. D genes are given only for firm matches. Size tells how often a clone was seen (once, few, many) or the class of an expanded clone, and some rows leave it out.

clone_size	v_call	d_call	j_call	cdr3_nt	cdr3_aa
many	TRBV18	NA	TRBJ2-1	TGTGCCAGCTCACCGCAAAGTTACAATGAGCAGTTCTTC	CASSPQSYNEQFF
many	TRBV30	NA	TRBJ2-1	TGTGCTTCGGGGAGGCGGGAGCAGTTCTTC	CASGRREQFF
few	TRBV29-1	TRBD2	TRBJ2-2	TGCAGCGTTGCTAGCGGGCTAACTTCCGGGGAGCTGTTTTTT	CSVASGLTSGELFF
many	TRBV9	NA	TRBJ1-1	TGTGCCAGCAGCGTGGCCGCAGGTAACACTGAAGCTTTCTTT	CASSVAAGNTEAFF
many	TRBV18	NA	TRBJ2-7	TGTGCCAGCTCACCTAAAGCGAGCTCCTACGAGCAGTACTTC	CASSPKASSYEQYF
many	TRBV6-2/TRBV6-3	TRBD2	TRBJ2-7	TGTGCCAGCTGCTCGAATAGCGGGAGTTCGTGCTACGAGCAGTACTTC	CASCSNSGSSCYEQYF
NA	TRBV7-8	NA	TRBJ2-1	TGTGCCAGCAGCTACCGGAGTCGGAATGAGCAGTTCTTC	CASSYRSRNEQFF
many	TRBV12-3/TRBV12-4	NA	TRBJ1-2	TGTGCCAGCAGTTCCTCAGGAATTGATGGCTACACCTTC	CASSSSGIDGYTF
many	TRBV12-3/TRBV12-4	TRBD2	TRBJ2-5	TGTGCCAGCAGGGGGACTAGCGGGAGGGCCGTAGAGACCCAGTACTTC	CASRGTSGRAVETQYF
many	TRBV7-8	NA	TRBJ2-3	TGTGCCAGCAGCTTAGCGATTCAGCCACCAGATACGCAGTATTTT	CASSLAIQPPDTQYF
many	TRBV5-1	TRBD2	TRBJ2-1	TGCGCCAGCAGCACGGTGGGCGGGAGCAGAGTCAATGAGCAGTTCTTC	CASSTVGGSRVNEQFF
few	TRBV6-1	NA	TRBJ2-1	TGTGCCACCAGAGGGGTTATCAATGAGCAGTTCTTC	CATRGVINEQFF
few	TRBV7-9	NA	TRBJ1-1	TGTGCCAGCAGCCCCACCCTGGGACGGTGGGTGGCCACTGAAGCTTTCTTT	CASSPTLGRWVATEAFF
many	TRBV28	NA	TRBJ2-1	TGTGCCAGCAGTTTAGAGCAGACGGTGGCCCAGTTCTTC	CASSLEQTVAQFF
few	TRBV9	NA	TRBJ2-5	TGTGCCAGCAGCGTGACCTCGGGCGATGAGACCCAGTACTTC	CASSVTSGDETQYF
few	TRBV7-9	NA	TRBJ2-2	TGTGCCAGCAGGTCCACACAGGGCACCGGAGAGCTGTTTTTT	CASRSTQGTGELFF
NA	TRBV24-1	TRBD1	TRBJ2-7	TGTGCCACCAGTGATTCACCGGGACAGCAGGCGCAGTACTTC	CATSDSPGQQAQYF
few	TRBV19	TRBD2	TRBJ2-2	TGTGCCAGTAGTACGGGGAGCGGGAGAAACACCGGGGAGCTGTTTTTT	CASSTGSGRNTGELFF
few	TRBV29-1	TRBD2	TRBJ2-1	TGCAGCGGGCAGCGGGGGGCGGGAAGCTCCTACAATGAGCAGTTCTTC	CSGQRGAGSSYNEQFF
many	TRBV29-1	NA	TRBJ2-7	TGCAGCGCCGAGGGGGGGAGAGCCTACGAGCAGTACTTC	CSAEGGRAYEQYF
many	TRBV13	NA	TRBJ2-7	TGTGCCAGCAGCTTAAATACAGTGGATGTGCAGTACTTC	CASSLNTVDVQYF
many	TRBV5-1	TRBD1	TRBJ2-1	TGCGCCAGCCATCCCACGGGACAGCCCAATGAGCAGTTCTTC	CASHPTGQPNEQFF
NA	TRBV29-1	NA	TRBJ2-7	TGCAGCGGGGGGGGGGCGGGGGCTCACGAGCAGTACTTC	CSGGGAGAHEQYF
NA	TRBV20-1	NA	TRBJ1-4	TGCAGTGCTATAAAACCCCCTAATGAAAAACTGTTTTTT	CSAIKPPNEKLFF
many	TRBV5-1	TRBD1	TRBJ1-1	TGCGCCAGCAGACCCGGACAGGCGAACACTGAAGCTTTCTTT	CASRPGQANTEAFF
many	TRBV5-1	TRBD2	TRBJ2-7	TGCGCCAGCAGATCCGGGACTAGCGGGACTTACGAGCAGTACTTC	CASRSGTSGTYEQYF
many	TRBV5-5	NA	TRBJ2-2	TGTGCCAGCAGCTTGGACAGGGCGAACACCGGGGAGCTGTTTTTT	CASSLDRANTGELFF
many	TRBV5-6	NA	TRBJ2-1	TGTGCCAGCAGCTTGGCCGGAGGGTCTGAAGGGTTCTTC	CASSLAGGSEGFF
few	TRBV9	TRBD1	TRBJ2-5	TGTGCCAGCAGCGTAGGACAGGGGGCGCGGGAGACCCAGTACTTC	CASSVGQGARETQYF
many	TRBV9	TRBD2	TRBJ2-1	TGTGCCAGCAGCCTTCACGGGACTAGCGGGATAAGTGAGCAGTTCTTC	CASSLHGTSGISEQFF
few	TRBV13	TRBD1	TRBJ2-7	TGTGCCAGCAGCCTCCGGACAGGGGGAGCCGAGCAGTACTTC	CASSLRTGGAEQYF
NA	TRBV7-6	NA	TRBJ2-7	TGTGCCAGCAGCTTAGAGCTGGGCGGCTACGAGCAGTACTTC	CASSLELGGYEQYF
many	TRBV29-1	NA	TRBJ2-1	TGCAGCGTTGGTGGCACTCGGAACAATGAGCAGTTCTTC	CSVGGTRNNEQFF
many	TRBV20-1	NA	TRBJ2-1	TGCAGTGCTTCCCTCTCGCGGGCATCCTACAATGAGCAGTTCTTC	CSASLSRASYNEQFF
NA	TRBV5-4	TRBD2	TRBJ2-1	TGTGCCAGCAGCAAATGGAGGGGCGCTAGCGGGGTGGACAATGAGCAGTTCTTC	CASSKWRGASGVDNEQFF
many	TRBV11-2	NA	TRBJ2-1	TGTGCCAGCAGCTTAGATATAGGGCCGCAGTTCTTC	CASSLDIGPQFF
NA	TRBV25-1	NA	TRBJ2-1	TGTGCCAGCAGTGAACCGGGACGCGTTTGGGACCAAGCCTACAATGAGCAGTTCTTC	CASSEPGRVWDQAYNEQFF
many	TRBV3-1	NA	TRBJ2-7	TGTGCCAGCAGCCAAGGGACTACTAGGGTCGAGCAGTACTTC	CASSQGTTRVEQYF
few	TRBV27	TRBD2	TRBJ2-7	TGTGCCACCTCCGGGGGGGGCGAGCAGTACTTC	CATSGGGEQYF
few	TRBV2	TRBD2	TRBJ2-5	TGTGCCAGCAGTGAAGGGACTAGCGGGAGAACGGGTGAGACCCAGTACTTC	CASSEGTSGRTGETQYF
many	TRBV4-1	NA	TRBJ1-1	TGCGCCAGCAGCCAAGTGATTTCAAAGAACACTGAAGCTTTCTTT	CASSQVISKNTEAFF
many	TRBV5-1	TRBD2	TRBJ2-7	TGCGCCAGCAGCTTGTACCAGGCAGGTGCGGCTAGCGGGAGATACGAGCAGTACTTC	CASSLYQAGAASGRYEQYF
few	TRBV2	NA	TRBJ2-1	TGTGCCAGCAGTTGGCACAATGAGCAGTTCTTC	CASSWHNEQFF
NA	TRBV7-8	TRBD2	TRBJ2-5	TGTGCCAGCAGCTTGGCCCCGGGACTAGCGGGACCAGAGACCCAGTACTTC	CASSLAPGLAGPETQYF
many	TRBV6-6	NA	TRBJ2-1	TGTGCCAGCAGTTACTCACGTCGCCACCGCCCCCACAATGAGCAGTTCTTC	CASSYSRRHRPHNEQFF